These 10 T cell receptor beta chains were all obtained from the same sample, sequenced in a study of T cells in women clearing cervical HPV infection. Repertoires were generated with immunoSEQ multiplex PCR, while TCRdb's copy carries only in-frame clones and drops some. Its table lists about 22,000 clones. Sequenced: blood buffy coat. Receptors originate from a woman between 18 and 75 years old with a cervical HPV16 infection that either progressed to CIN3+ or cleared (not recorded which).

The chain's CDR3 is CASSPGQGVGQYF. The CDR3 DNA, read in part, is TGTGCCAGCAGTCCCGGACAGGGTGTTGGT. This sequence joins TRBV2 and TRBJ2-4; 8 nucleotides match TRBD1. The read stops 3 residues short of the end of the CDR3; the missing end is completed from the germline J gene. The germline V gene encodes CDR1 SNHLY and CDR2 FYNNEI. The CDR3 is made up of 13 amino acids.

As concerns this clone: The CDR3 end falls 3 residues outside the read, so it is completed with the germline J gene. V and J are TRBV5-1 and TRBJ2-2; 14 nucleotides line up with TRBD2. The CDR3 contains 16 residues. The V and J ends lost 4 bases and 7 bases, in that order; junction bases with no gene match: 6. Germline assignment: CDR1 SGHRS and CDR2 YFSETQ. Partial CDR3 DNA: TGCGCCAGCAGCGGCGGGACTAGCGGGAGTGACGGGGAG. Its protein is CASSGGTSGSDGE. The full CDR3 protein is CASSGGTSGSDGELFF.

The CDR3 DNA, read in part, is TGTGCCAGCTCAAGCCGGGACAGGGGGTCTCGCGAC. It encodes CASSSRDRGSRD. The CDR3 in full is CASSSRDRGSRDYTF. The V and J genes are TRBV18 and TRBJ1-2; 11 nucleotides match TRBD1. The read gets to within 3 residues of the CDR3 end, and the germline J gene fills in the rest. Looked up from germline, CDR1 is KGHSH and CDR2 is LQKENI. The CDR3 is 15 residues long.

Regarding this clone: The read falls 3 residues short of the CDR3 end, and the missing part is taken from the germline J gene. The chain uses TRBV19 and TRBJ2-2, with 11 bases identical to TRBD2. The junction had 2 bases not matched to a gene; V was cut back by 5 bases and J by 3 bases. CDR1 and CDR2 (germline): LNHDA, SQIVND (reference sequence). This CDR3 region has 15 residues. CDR3 residues: CASSLAGGHTGELFF. Partial CDR3 DNA: TGTGCCAGTAGTTTAGCGGGGGGGCACACCGGGGAG.

This clone registers medium-sized by frequency. The CDR3 end falls 3 residues outside the read, so it is completed with the germline J gene. V is TRBV4-1 and J is TRBJ2-7; 12 nucleotides agree with TRBD2. Germline CDR1 reads MGHRA; CDR2 reads YSYEKL. This CDR3 has 16 residues. The V and J ends lost 4 bases and 5 bases, in that order; junction bases with no gene match: 9. The sequenced part of the CDR3 DNA is TGCGCCAGCAGCCCCCACGCTAGCGGGGGGGCCGACGAG. Translated: CASSPHASGGADE. The whole CDR3 reads CASSPHASGGADEQYF.

As for this clone: The read halts 3 residues ahead of the CDR3 end, with the missing end drawn from the germline J gene. The chain is built from TRBV5-1 and TRBJ2-2; a possible D gene is TRBD1 (5 bases). Germline loops: CDR1 SGHRS, CDR2 YFSETQ. This CDR3 is 16 amino acids long. Trimming cost V 2 bases and J 0 bases, with 11 bases left between them. CDR3 DNA, as far as it was read: TGCGCCAGCAGCTTACTAACAGGACCGAACACCGGGGAG. Translation: CASSLLTGPNTGE. The full CDR3 sequence reads CASSLLTGPNTGELFF.

As for this clone: The read finishes 3 residues shy of the CDR3 end, and the germline J gene is used to complete it. The rearrangement joins TRBV11-1 to TRBJ2-6; D is unresolved. This CDR3 spans 15 amino acids. V lost 0 bases and J 5 bases, leaving 8 bases between the germline ends. The germline V gene has CDR1 SGHAT and CDR2 FQDESV (reference sequence). CDR3: CASSLAGLRANVLTF. Partial CDR3 DNA: TGTGCCAGCAGCTTAGCGGGCTTACGGGCCAACGTC.

Concerning this clone itself: The read ends 3 residues shy of where the CDR3 ends; the end is completed using the germline J gene. The chain is built from TRBV18 and TRBJ1-2; no clear D gene. The CDR3 is 13 amino acids. CDR1 and CDR2 from the germline V gene are KGHSH and LQKENI. The CDR3 bases that were read are TGTGCCAGCTCACCCTACAGCACCTACGAC. Protein: CASSPYSTYD. The whole CDR3 reads CASSPYSTYDYTF.

As for this clone: The sequenced fragment ends 3 residues before the CDR3 boundary, so the rest is inferred from the germline J gene. The rearrangement joins TRBV30 to TRBJ1-1, with TRBD1 matching over 7 bases. The CDR3 length is 12 residues. Germline V gene lookup returns CDR1 GTSNPN and CDR2 SVGIG (reference sequence). V shed 5 bases and J 0 bases; nucleotides not matched to a gene: 0. CDR3 DNA (partial): TGTGCCTGGGACAGGGTGAACACTGAA. Protein: CAWDRVNTE. The entire CDR3 is CAWDRVNTEAFF.

As regards this clone: The read ends 3 residues early relative to the CDR3; the germline J gene fills the gap. V usage is TRBV30 and J usage is TRBJ2-2; 13 bases agree with TRBD2. The V gene end was trimmed by 3 bases and the J gene end by 6 bases; junction bases not matched to a gene: 1. The CDR3 length is 14 residues. In germline, CDR1 is GTSNPN, CDR2 SVGIG (reference sequence). CDR3 DNA (partial): TGTGCCTGGAGACTAGCGGGAGGGGCCGGGGAG. It codes for CAWRLAGGAGE. The full CDR3 protein is CAWRLAGGAGELFF. Complete variable domain (other parts from reference TRBV30 and TRBJ2-2): SQTIHQWPATLVQPVGSPLSLECTVEGTSNPNLYWYRQAAGRGLQLLFYSVGIGQISSEVPQNLSASRPQDRQFILSSKKLLLSDSGFYLCAWRLAGGAGELFFGEGSRLTVL.